The 26 T cell receptor beta chains given below trace back to one sample, sequenced in a study of a mutant IDH1 vaccine in newly diagnosed glioma. Clones were sequenced by immunoSEQ multiplex PCR, and TCRdb holds only the in-frame ones, with some missing. The sample contains fewer than 55,000 clones, 65% of which appear only once. Stated time point: week 47, end of study. Each vaccine dose was 300 ug of mutant IDH1 20-mer peptide, with topical imiquimod. What these receptors recognize is not known. This sample comprised peripheral blood mononuclear cells (PBMCs), obtained from a glioma patient whose treatment included an IDH1 peptide vaccine. These receptors were collected from a middle-aged man with glioma. Some clones in this sample may be carry-over from other donors' samples.

The rearrangement uses TRBV30 and TRBJ1-4, with TRBD1 as a possible D gene (6 bases). V was shortened by 0 bases and J by 0 bases, with 14 bases between the two germline ends. Germline CDR1 reads GTSNPN; CDR2 reads SVGIG (reference sequence). The CDR3 loop spans 17 amino acids. The CDR3, as DNA: TGTGCCTGGAGTGTAGGGGGGACGACGGCAACTAATGAAAAACTGTTTTTT. Its protein is CAWSVGGTTATNEKLFF.

Details on this clone: This CDR3 is also generated by other DNA sequences in the sample. This chain connects TRBV5-1 to TRBJ2-7; D unresolved. The CDR3 length is 14 residues. Trimming stripped 0 bases from V and 2 bases from J, with 9 bases between. Germline loops: CDR1 SGHRS, CDR2 YFSETQ. Written as DNA, the CDR3 is TGCGCCAGCAGCTTGGTTGTACAGCCCTACGAGCAGTACTTC. It yields the protein CASSLVVQPYEQYF.

The chain uses TRBV6-5 and TRBJ2-7; 9 bases line up with TRBD1. Germline lookup yields CDR1 MNHEY and CDR2 SVGAGI. CDR3 length: 15 residues. The trim removed 0 bases at V and 2 bases at J, leaving 2 bases unmatched. The CDR3 DNA is TGTGCCAGCAGTTACTCGGGACAGGGAGCCTACGAGCAGTACTTC. It yields the protein CASSYSGQGAYEQYF.

The chain carries TRBV9 and TRBJ2-7; 10 nucleotides match TRBD1. This CDR3 has 16 residues. Germline trimming cut 3 bases from V and 3 bases from J; bases unmatched to any gene: 9. Germline V gene data show CDR1 as SGDLS and CDR2 as YYNGEE. The CDR3, as DNA: TGTGCCAGCAGCGAAAGAGGACAGGGGGTCATCTACGAGCAGTACTTC. Its translation: CASSERGQGVIYEQYF. Variable domain in full (rest from reference TRBV9 and TRBJ2-7): DSGVTQTPKHLITATGQRVTLRCSPRSGDLSVYWYQQSLDQGLQFLIQYYNGEERAKGNILERFSAQQFPDLHSELNLSSLELGDSALYFCASSERGQGVIYEQYFGPGTRLTVT.

The chain is built from TRBV11-2 and TRBJ1-2, with 8 bases fitting TRBD1. V gave up 5 bases and J gave up 8 bases; unmatched junction bases: 13. CDR1 and CDR2 from the germline V gene are SGHAT and FQNNGV. The CDR3 contains 15 residues. The CDR3 loop is CASSEDRAFLWGYTF. DNA of the CDR3: TGTGCCAGCAGCGAGGACAGGGCGTTCTTGTGGGGCTACACCTTC.

The genes are TRBV19 and TRBJ1-5; 9 nucleotides line up with TRBD1. After removal of 6 bases from V and 4 bases from J, the junction contained 7 bases not matched to a gene. Per germline, CDR1 LNHDA and CDR2 SQIVND (reference sequence). The CDR3 has 15 amino acids. CDR3 protein: CASRPGTGQNQPQHF. DNA of the CDR3: TGTGCCAGTAGGCCCGGGACAGGGCAAAATCAGCCCCAGCATTTT.

The chain links TRBV5-1 to TRBJ2-5, with 7 bases matching TRBD1. CDR3 length equals 15 residues. In germline, CDR1 is SGHRS, CDR2 YFSETQ. V was clipped by 3 bases and J by 1 base; unmatched bases: 6. The CDR3 sequence: CASSYGQVLQETQYF. The CDR3 DNA reads as TGCGCCAGCAGCTATGGACAGGTACTCCAAGAGACCCAGTACTTC. Full variable domain (missing parts from reference TRBV5-1 and TRBJ2-5): KAGVTQTPRYLIKTRGQQVTLSCSPISGHRSVSWYQQTPGQGLQFLFEYFSETQRNKGNFPGRFSGRQFSNSRSEMNVSTLELGDSALYLCASSYGQVLQETQYFGPGTRLLVL.

In this sample, this clone turned up a few times. The chain links TRBV7-2 to TRBJ1-4, with a weak D call TRBD1 (6 bases). Trimming cost V 3 bases and J 8 bases, with 10 bases left between them. CDR1 and CDR2 (germline): SGHTA, FQGNSA. This CDR3 is built from 13 residues. The CDR3 DNA reads TGTGCCAGCAGCTTCGGACAGATGGAAAAACTGTTTTTT. This encodes CASSFGQMEKLFF.

The rearrangement joins TRBV7-9 to TRBJ2-2; D call uncertain. Per germline, CDR1 SEHNR and CDR2 FQNEAQ (reference sequence). This CDR3 is 12 amino acids long. V lost 11 bases, J lost 3 bases, and 10 bases lay in between. The DNA of the CDR3 is TGTGCCCTGCGGTTCGACACCGGGGAGCTGTTTTTT. Translation gives CALRFDTGELFF.

A single count supports this clone. This chain joins TRBV15 and TRBJ2-5; weak D call: TRBD2 (6 bases). The germline gives CDR1 LNHNV, CDR2 YYDKDF (reference sequence). V was clipped by 0 bases and J by 4 bases, with 9 bases between them. The CDR3 totals 14 residues. This CDR3 is CATSRDRGGETQYF. The CDR3 DNA reads TGTGCCACCAGCAGAGATAGGGGAGGAGAGACCCAGTACTTC.

V is TRBV5-1 and J is TRBJ2-6; D not resolved. Trimming removed 3 bases from V and 0 bases from J, with 4 bases in between. This CDR3 region has 14 residues. Germline V CDR1 and CDR2: SGHRS, YFSETQ. The DNA for the CDR3 is TGCGCCAGCAGCTACAACTCTGGGGCCAACGTCCTGACTTTC. Amino acids: CASSYNSGANVLTF.

In this sample, this clone turned up a few times. V is TRBV10-3 and J is TRBJ1-1; unclear D gene. Germline values: CDR1 ENHRY, CDR2 SYGVKD. V shed 2 bases and J shed 3 bases, with 7 bases lying between them. This CDR3 spans 13 amino acids. Here the CDR3 reads CAISEATDTEAFF. CDR3 coding DNA: TGTGCCATCAGTGAGGCAACGGACACTGAAGCTTTCTTT.

This clone was counted a single time. The chain employs TRBV5-1 and TRBJ1-3; no definite D call. The CDR3 runs 12 residues. Germline assignment: CDR1 SGHRS and CDR2 YFSETQ. The V and J ends lost 4 bases and 2 bases respectively, with 4 bases between them. The CDR3 DNA reads TGCGCCAGCAGCCATCCTGGAAACACCATATATTTT. The encoded protein is CASSHPGNTIYF.

This clone was found a few times. J is TRBJ1-2 and V is TRBV30; unclear D gene. Trimming took off 4 bases at V and 5 bases at J, with 17 bases between the two ends. The CDR3 totals 14 residues. Germline CDR1 reads GTSNPN; CDR2 reads SVGIG (reference sequence). The CDR3 reads CAWMEPRNLYGYTF. The CDR3 nucleotides are TGTGCCTGGATGGAGCCCAGAAATCTATATGGCTACACCTTC. Supplemented by reference TRBV30 and TRBJ1-2, the full variable domain reads SQTIHQWPATLVQPVGSPLSLECTVEGTSNPNLYWYRQAAGRGLQLLFYSVGIGQISSEVPQNLSASRPQDRQFILSSKKLLLSDSGFYLCAWMEPRNLYGYTFGSGTRLTVV.

This clone is a singleton in its sample. The rearrangement joins TRBV18 to TRBJ1-2; D not resolved. The V and J ends lost 6 bases and 0 bases respectively, with 14 bases between them. The CDR3 runs to 15 residues. Germline V lookup: CDR1 KGHSH, CDR2 LQKENI. The CDR3 loop is CASSLLSASNYGYTF. CDR3 nucleotides: TGTGCCAGCTCCCTCCTCTCGGCCTCTAACTATGGCTACACCTTC.

This clone has only one observation. The rearrangement joins TRBV9 to TRBJ2-5; no clear D. Per the germline V gene, CDR1 is SGDLS and CDR2 is YYNGEE. The V end was cut by 2 bases, the J end by 2 bases, with 7 bases between. There are 13 residues in the CDR3. The CDR3 nucleotides read TGTGCCAGCAGCGTCGGCGGTCAAGAGACCCAGTACTTC. Translation gives CASSVGGQETQYF.

This clone was picked up a small number of times. The V call is TRBV5-4, the J call TRBJ1-6, with D possibly matching TRBD1 (6 bases). CDR1 SGHNT and CDR2 YYREEE come from the germline V gene (reference sequence). Trimming pared 2 bases from V and 10 bases from J, leaving 13 bases between. The CDR3 extends over 14 amino acids. CDR3 amino acids: CASSLVGAGSPLHF. The CDR3 DNA reads as TGTGCCAGCAGCTTAGTGGGGGCAGGGTCACCCCTCCACTTT. Combining the CDR3 with reference TRBV5-4 and TRBJ1-6 gives the whole variable domain ETGVTQSPTHLIKTRGQQVTLRCSSQSGHNTVSWYQQALGQGPQFIFQYYREEENGRGNFPPRFSGLQFPNYSSELNVNALELDDSALYLCASSLVGAGSPLHFGNGTRLTVT.

This clone was seen only a few times. The chain combines TRBV5-4 with TRBJ2-7; tentatively, D is TRBD2 (6 bases). Per germline, CDR1 SGHNT and CDR2 YYREEE (reference sequence). The CDR3 runs to 13 residues. The V and J ends lost 4 bases and 5 bases respectively, with 13 bases between them. The CDR3 region is CASSPGVGDEQYF. The CDR3 DNA reads TGTGCCAGCAGCCCGGGGGTCGGAGACGAGCAGTACTTC.

The chain uses TRBV13 and TRBJ2-5; perhaps TRBD2 as D (5 bases). Trimming stripped 3 bases from V and 4 bases from J, with 6 bases between. CDR1 PRHDT and CDR2 FYEKMQ come from the germline V gene (reference sequence). The CDR3 is 12 amino acids. CDR3 nucleotides: TGTGCCAGCAGCTTTGAGGGAGAGACCCAGTACTTC. Translated: CASSFEGETQYF. Full variable domain (remainder filled in from reference TRBV13 and TRBJ2-5): AAGVIQSPRHLIKEKRETATLKCYPIPRHDTVYWYQQGPGQDPQFLISFYEKMQSDKGSIPDRFSAQQFSDYHSELNMSSLELGDSALYFCASSFEGETQYFGPGTRLLVL.

The chain employs TRBV6-6 and TRBJ1-1; tentatively, D is TRBD1 (6 bases). In germline, CDR1 is MNHNY, CDR2 SVGAGI (reference sequence). V was pared by 5 bases and J by 8 bases, with 12 bases between. The CDR3 sequence is 12 residues long. This chain's CDR3 is CASSLQGREAFF. The CDR3 DNA reads TGTGCCAGCAGTCTACAGGGAAGGGAAGCTTTCTTT.

This CDR3 reads CASTFNPGTETGNTIYF. The CDR3 region has the DNA TGTGCCAGTACATTCAACCCCGGGACGGAGACTGGAAACACCATATATTTT. V and J are TRBV19 and TRBJ1-3, with a weak D call TRBD1 (5 bases). CDR1 and CDR2 (germline): LNHDA, SQIVND (reference sequence). CDR3 length: 17 amino acids. The germline V and J ends were trimmed by 7 bases and 2 bases, with 21 bases remaining between them. The full variable domain, in which reference TRBV19 and TRBJ1-3 provide the parts outside the CDR3, is DGGITQSPKYLFRKEGQNVTLSCEQNLNHDAMYWYRQDPGQGLRLIYYSQIVNDFQKGDIAEGYSVSREKKESFPLTVTSAQKNPTAFYLCASTFNPGTETGNTIYFGEGSWLTVV.

This clone has just one count. The V gene is TRBV19, the J gene TRBJ2-7, with D uncertain. The V and J ends lost 5 bases and 3 bases respectively, with 5 bases between them. In germline, CDR1 is LNHDA, CDR2 SQIVND (reference sequence). The CDR3 has 11 residues. CDR3 DNA sequence: TGTGCCAGTAGTGGGGACTACGAGCAGTACTTC. Residues: CASSGDYEQYF.

This clone was counted only a few times. The genes are TRBV29-1 and TRBJ2-2; D may be TRBD2 (6 bases). The V end lost 5 bases, the J end lost 6 bases, and 19 bases lay between the germline ends. CDR1 is SQVTM and CDR2 is ANQGSEA in the germline V gene. CDR3 length: 15 amino acids. CDR3 DNA sequence: TGCAGCGTTAGGTCGTGGGACGGCGGGGCCGGGGAGCTGTTTTTT. It yields the protein CSVRSWDGGAGELFF.

This chain joins TRBV19 and TRBJ2-2; 12 bases map to TRBD1. V lost 5 bases and J lost 5; bases outside the gene matches: 6. Germline V gives CDR1 LNHDA, CDR2 SQIVND (reference sequence). The CDR3 has 16 amino acids. The CDR3 DNA follows: TGTGCCAGTAGTGCGGGACAGGGGGCTGGGACCGGGGAGCTGTTTTTT. Translation gives CASSAGQGAGTGELFF.

The CDR3 protein is CASSVDSEYGYTF. The DNA for the CDR3 is TGTGCCAGCAGCGTGGACAGCGAGTATGGCTACACCTTC. The V gene is TRBV5-6, the J gene TRBJ1-2, with D tentatively TRBD1 (6 bases). The CDR3 extends over 13 amino acids. Germline assignment: CDR1 SGHDT and CDR2 YYEEEE. V was cut by 4 bases and J by 5 bases, with 12 bases left in between.

The V and J genes are TRBV4-1 and TRBJ2-7, with 10 bases matching TRBD2. Germline trimming cut 2 bases from V and 6 bases from J; bases unmatched to any gene: 4. The CDR3 spans 14 residues. Germline V gene lookup returns CDR1 MGHRA and CDR2 YSYEKL. CDR3 sequence: CASSQPGLASEQYF. Here the CDR3 DNA reads TGCGCCAGCAGCCAACCGGGACTAGCGAGCGAGCAGTACTTC.